This T cell receptor (beta chain) is from a study of immune evolution from preneoplasia to lung adenocarcinoma. Clones were sequenced by immunoSEQ multiplex PCR, and TCRdb holds only the in-frame ones, with some missing. The sample lists 7,400 or so clones, about two thirds occurring once. CDR3 size: 15 residues. Trimming cost V 0 bases and J 5 bases, with 14 bases left between them. The V gene's germline CDR1 is SGHDN and CDR2 FVKESK. The material sequenced was FFPE lung adenocarcinoma in situ tissue. The TCR sequence derives from a donor older than 65 with lung adenocarcinoma. Some clones in this sample may be carry-over from other donors' samples. The chain couples TRBV14 to TRBJ2-7; D possibly corresponds to TRBD2 (6 bases). This CDR3 reads CASSQDPSGAHEQYF. CDR3 coding DNA: TGTGCCAGCAGCCAAGATCCCTCGGGAGCGCACGAGCAGTACTTC.